What follows are 4 T cell receptor beta chains derived from one specimen sequenced in a study of early T cells in non-severe SARS-CoV-2 infection. Via MiXCR, TCRdb re-called the 5' RACE reads, giving one row per CDR3 protein. In the table there are nearly 30,000 distinct CDR3 sequences, about 5% of which are singletons. The sequenced sample consisted of whole blood. The receptors derive from an adult who was a healthcare worker with PCR-confirmed SARS-CoV-2 infection or an uninfected control (not recorded which).

This clonotype was seen many times. As DNA, the CDR3 is TGTGCCAGCTCATCCGGGACAGGAATCTACAATGAGCAGTTCTTC. It translates to CASSSGTGIYNEQFF. The chain couples TRBV18 to TRBJ2-1; 8 bases line up with TRBD1. V was clipped by 5 bases and J by 3 bases; unmatched bases: 6. The CDR3 loop spans 15 amino acids. Germline assignment: CDR1 KGHSH and CDR2 LQKENI.

This chain links TRBV19 with TRBJ1-5; TRBD1 matches 11 bases. V was clipped by 6 bases and J by 6 bases; unmatched bases: 10. The CDR3 runs 16 residues. CDR1 is LNHDA, CDR2 SQIVND, per germline (reference sequence). CDR3: CASSPAWTGGSQPQHF. The CDR3 DNA sequence: TGTGCCAGTAGCCCTGCTTGGACAGGGGGCAGTCAGCCCCAGCATTTT. Looking up the rest from reference TRBV19 and TRBJ1-5 gives the full variable domain: DGGITQSPKYLFRKEGQNVTLSCEQNLNHDAMYWYRQDPGQGLRLIYYSQIVNDFQKGDIAEGYSVSREKKESFPLTVTSAQKNPTAFYLCASSPAWTGGSQPQHFGDGTRLSIL.

The sample holds many counts of this clonotype. V gene TRBV10-2 combines with J gene TRBJ1-1; D uncertain. V lost 9 bases to trimming and J lost 0 bases, with 14 bases between them. Germline V gene sequence: CDR1 WSHSY, CDR2 SAAADI. The CDR3 length is 14 residues. CDR3 bases: TGCGCCAGTGCCCGGAGCGATATGAACACTGAAGCTTTCTTT. Its protein product is CASARSDMNTEAFF.

In this sample, this clonotype turned up many times. V gene TRBV30 combines with J gene TRBJ2-3; TRBD1 is a possible D gene (6 bases). V was clipped by 4 bases and J by 2 bases, with 13 bases between them. This CDR3 spans 14 amino acids. The germline gives CDR1 GTSNPN, CDR2 SVGIG (reference sequence). CDR3 sequence (DNA): TGTGCCTGGACGTTGGGGGCTGCCACAGATACGCAGTATTTT. Translating it yields CAWTLGAATDTQYF.